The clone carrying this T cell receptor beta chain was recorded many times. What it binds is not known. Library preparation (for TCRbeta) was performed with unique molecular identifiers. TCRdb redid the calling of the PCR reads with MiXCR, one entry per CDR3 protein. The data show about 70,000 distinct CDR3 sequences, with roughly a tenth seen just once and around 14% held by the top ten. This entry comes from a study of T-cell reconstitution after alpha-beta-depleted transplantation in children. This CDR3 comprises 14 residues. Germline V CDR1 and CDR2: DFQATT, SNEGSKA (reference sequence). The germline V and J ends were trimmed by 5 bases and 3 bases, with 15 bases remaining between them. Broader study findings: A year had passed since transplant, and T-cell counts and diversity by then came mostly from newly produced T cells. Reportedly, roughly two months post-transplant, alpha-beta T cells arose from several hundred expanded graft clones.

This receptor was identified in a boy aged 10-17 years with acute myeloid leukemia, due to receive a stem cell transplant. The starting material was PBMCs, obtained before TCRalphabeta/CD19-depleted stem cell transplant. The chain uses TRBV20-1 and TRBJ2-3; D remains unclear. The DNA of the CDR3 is TGCAGTGCTCCTGCGGCGATGGGGACAGATACGCAGTATTTT. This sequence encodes CSAPAAMGTDTQYF.